Listed below are T cell receptor beta chains from one sample, sequenced in a study of blood T cell repertoires in COVID-19. Measured with immunoSEQ multiplex PCR; TCRdb has only the in-frame clones, and not every one. Of some 300,000 clones listed, 85% to 90% are singletons. Sequencing was carried out using peripheral blood. The receptors were sampled from a young woman with COVID-19, enrolled during active disease. The CDR3 runs from the conserved cysteine through the conserved F or W. Each record gives: V gene, D gene, clone size, J gene, CDR3 protein, CDR3 DNA. The D gene is left open where the match is weak. Expanded clones are given a class, and other clones once, few, many or no size at all.

>TRBV4-2|.|.|TRBJ2-1
CASSQEHGGAYNEQFF
TGTGCCAGCAGCCAAGAACACGGGGGAGCCTACAATGAGCAGTTCTTC
>TRBV5-1|TRBD2|.|TRBJ2-5
CASSEQTSGVFTYQETQYF
TGCGCCAGCAGCGAGCAGACTAGCGGGGTATTTACGTACCAAGAGACCCAGTACTTC
>TRBV2|.|.|TRBJ1-5
CASGGNQPQHF
TGTGCCAGTGGGGGGAATCAGCCCCAGCATTTT
>TRBV6-5|.|.|TRBJ1-6
CASKSIRGGNSPLHF
TGTGCCAGCAAATCGATCAGGGGCGGTAATTCACCCCTCCACTTT
>TRBV7-6|TRBD1|.|TRBJ2-7
CASSPTVRGRAEQYF
TGTGCCAGCAGCCCAACCGTGAGGGGGCGCGCCGAGCAGTACTTC
>TRBV7-2|.|.|TRBJ1-6
CASSPGIWGFNSPLHF
TGTGCCAGCAGCCCGGGGATCTGGGGATTCAATTCACCCCTCCACTTT
>TRBV6-6|TRBD2|.|TRBJ2-1
CASSPGGLAGGLDNEQFF
TGTGCCAGCAGTCCCGGGGGATTAGCGGGGGGCCTAGACAATGAGCAGTTCTTC
>TRBV30|.|many|TRBJ1-2
CAWKLAGTNYGYTF
TGTGCCTGGAAATTGGCAGGGACTAACTATGGCTACACCTTC
>TRBV7-9|.|.|TRBJ1-1
CASSLAVSIDGGNTEAFF
TGTGCCAGCAGCTTAGCGGTATCCATAGACGGGGGGAACACTGAAGCTTTCTTT
>TRBV30|.|.|TRBJ2-3
CAWRTVTSTDTQYF
TGTGCCTGGAGGACAGTCACTAGCACAGATACGCAGTATTTT
>TRBV6-2/TRBV6-3|TRBD1|.|TRBJ1-5
CASSYDLGQGDYNQPQHF
TGTGCCAGCAGTTACGATCTGGGACAGGGCGATTACAATCAGCCCCAGCATTTT
>TRBV19|.|.|TRBJ2-3
CASTDRGAADTQYF
TGTGCCAGTACCGATCGGGGGGCGGCAGATACGCAGTATTTT
>TRBV5-4|TRBD1|.|TRBJ2-1
CASSRRGNEQFF
TGTGCCAGCAGCCGCAGGGGGAATGAGCAGTTCTTC
>TRBV6-2/TRBV6-3|.|.|TRBJ1-1
CASSYSRKSTEAFF
TGTGCCAGCAGTTACTCCAGAAAGTCCACTGAAGCTTTCTTT
>TRBV7-2|.|.|TRBJ2-6
CASSLEILGANVLTF
TGTGCCAGCAGCCTGGAGATTCTTGGGGCCAACGTCCTGACTTTC
>TRBV27|TRBD1|.|TRBJ2-5
CASRLRGLETQYF
TGTGCCAGCAGGCTCAGGGGGCTGGAGACCCAGTACTTC
>TRBV10-1|.|.|TRBJ2-1
CASSTGLTNEQFF
TGCGCCAGCAGTACCGGACTAACGAATGAGCAGTTCTTC
>TRBV5-6|TRBD2|.|TRBJ2-3
CASTPVGGGALDTQYF
TGTGCCAGCACCCCGGTGGGCGGGGGGGCGTTAGATACGCAGTATTTT
>TRBV11-2|.|.|TRBJ2-7
CASSFSGSEQYF
TGTGCCAGCAGCTTTTCGGGATCCGAGCAGTACTTC
>TRBV2|.|once|TRBJ1-2
CASSRAPGLDGYTF
TGTGCCAGCAGCCGCGCTCCGGGACTCGATGGCTACACCTTC
>TRBV6-2/TRBV6-3|TRBD1|.|TRBJ2-1
CASSQPDRFTQFF
TGTGCCAGCAGTCAGCCGGACAGGTTTACGCAGTTCTTC
>TRBV3-1/TRBV3-2|TRBD1|.|TRBJ2-1
CATNGAGGFEQFF
TGTGCCACCAACGGGGCAGGGGGCTTTGAGCAGTTCTTC
>TRBV28|.|once|TRBJ1-1
CASTKWGTPTEAFF
TGTGCCAGCACCAAATGGGGGACTCCAACTGAAGCTTTCTTT
>TRBV11-3|.|.|TRBJ2-2
CASSLLVTGELFF
TGTGCCAGCAGCCTACTGGTCACCGGGGAGCTGTTTTTT
>TRBV10-1|.|.|TRBJ2-4
CASSEAGQGWTIQYF
TGCGCCAGCAGTGAGGCGGGTCAGGGGTGGACCATTCAGTACTTC
>TRBV27|.|.|TRBJ1-1
CASRPVPVNTEAFF
TGTGCCAGCAGACCGGTTCCCGTGAACACTGAAGCTTTCTTT
>TRBV5-4|TRBD1|.|TRBJ1-1
CATKKTDREVERAFF
TGTGCCACCAAAAAAACCGACAGGGAAGTTGAGAGAGCTTTCTTT
>TRBV11-3|TRBD1|.|TRBJ2-7
CASSLEDRGYEQYF
TGTGCCAGCAGCTTAGAGGACAGGGGCTACGAGCAGTACTTC
>TRBV19|.|.|TRBJ2-3
CASSTNTGGDTQYF
TGTGCCAGTAGTACAAACACCGGAGGCGATACGCAGTATTTT
>TRBV24-1|TRBD1|once|TRBJ2-1
CATSDFSGTGGYNEQFF
TGTGCCACCAGTGATTTTTCCGGGACAGGGGGCTACAATGAGCAGTTCTTC
>TRBV11-2|TRBD1|.|TRBJ1-2
CASSLVPTTGTAGYGYTF
TGTGCCAGCAGCTTAGTTCCCACTACCGGGACAGCGGGCTATGGCTACACCTTC
>TRBV21-1|.|.|TRBJ2-1
CASSRPGTSGGAPYNEQFF
TGTGCCAGCAGCCGTCCCGGGACTAGCGGGGGGGCCCCCTACAATGAGCAGTTCTTC
>TRBV2|.|.|TRBJ2-3
CASSETGYSTDTQYF
TGTGCCAGCAGTGAAACGGGGTATAGCACAGATACGCAGTATTTT
>TRBV10-1|TRBD2|.|TRBJ2-3
CASSRDYLDTQYF
TGCGCCAGCAGCCGGGACTACTTAGATACGCAGTATTTT
>TRBV6-6|.|.|TRBJ1-1
CASMGTTNTEAFF
TGTGCCAGCATGGGGACAACGAACACTGAAGCTTTCTTT
>TRBV10-3|TRBD1|.|TRBJ2-1
CAISVGGSSNEQFF
TGTGCCATCAGTGTAGGGGGCTCATCCAATGAGCAGTTCTTC
>TRBV27|.|.|TRBJ1-6
CASRKQIRYNSPLHF
TGTGCCAGCAGAAAACAGATTCGATATAATTCACCCCTCCACTTT
>TRBV7-2|TRBD2|.|TRBJ2-2
CASSFSGVTWELFF
TGTGCCAGCAGCTTTAGCGGGGTCACGTGGGAGCTGTTTTTT
>TRBV4-2|.|.|TRBJ1-4
CASSRRASNEKLFF
TGTGCCAGCAGCCGCAGGGCCTCTAATGAAAAACTGTTTTTT
>TRBV7-8|.|.|TRBJ1-1
CASSLFPTMNTEAFF
TGTGCCAGCAGCCTCTTTCCTACTATGAACACTGAAGCTTTCTTT
>TRBV7-2|TRBD1|.|TRBJ1-2
CASSLVRGQGYGYTF
TGTGCCAGCAGCTTAGTGCGGGGACAGGGGTATGGCTACACCTTC
>TRBV29-1|.|.|TRBJ2-1
CSVGSSGVQFF
TGCAGCGTTGGGTCCTCCGGAGTGCAGTTCTTC
>TRBV5-6|TRBD2|.|TRBJ2-5
CASSKRGGPETQYF
TGTGCCAGCAGCAAACGGGGGGGCCCAGAGACCCAGTACTTC
>TRBV30|.|once|TRBJ1-6
CAWSKEQGNSPLHF
TGTGCCTGGAGTAAAGAACAGGGAAATTCACCCCTCCACTTT
>TRBV3-1/TRBV3-2|.|.|TRBJ2-7
CASSQSHRSSYEQYF
TGTGCCAGCAGCCAGTCCCACCGGAGCTCCTACGAGCAGTACTTC
>TRBV28|.|.|TRBJ1-2
CASSLARNYGYTF
TGTGCCAGCAGTTTAGCCAGGAACTATGGCTACACCTTC
>TRBV2|TRBD1|few|TRBJ1-2
CASSRQGNYGYTF
TGTGCCAGCAGCCGACAGGGGAACTATGGCTACACCTTC
>TRBV18|.|.|TRBJ2-2
CASSMSANTGELFF
TGTGCCAGCTCAATGAGCGCGAACACCGGGGAGCTGTTTTTT
>TRBV9|TRBD1|.|TRBJ2-5
CASSVGGGQETQYF
TGTGCCAGCAGCGTAGGTGGGGGACAGGAGACCCAGTACTTC
>TRBV2|.|.|TRBJ1-1
CASSEESGGYTEAFF
TGTGCCAGCAGTGAAGAATCAGGAGGTTACACTGAAGCTTTCTTT
>TRBV7-8|TRBD1|once|TRBJ1-2
CASSPRPTGGSDGYTF
TGTGCCAGCAGCCCGAGGCCGACAGGGGGAAGCGATGGCTACACCTTC
>TRBV14|.|.|TRBJ1-1
CASSQIPRTEAFF
TGTGCCAGCAGCCAAATACCGCGGACTGAAGCTTTCTTT
>TRBV19|TRBD1|.|TRBJ1-2
CASSTPGQGYYGYTF
TGTGCCAGTAGTACGCCGGGACAGGGTTACTATGGCTACACCTTC
>TRBV5-4|.|.|TRBJ1-4
CASSSHRDRNEKLFF
TGTGCCAGCAGCTCGCACAGGGACCGTAATGAAAAACTGTTTTTT
>TRBV7-9|.|.|TRBJ2-1
CASSLGAGATYNEQFF
TGTGCCAGCAGCTTAGGGGCGGGGGCCACCTACAATGAGCAGTTCTTC
>TRBV7-9|TRBD2|many|TRBJ2-3
CASSLGSSGVGDTDTQYF
TGTGCCAGCAGCTTAGGCAGTAGCGGGGTCGGGGACACAGATACGCAGTATTTT